This T cell receptor beta chain was sequenced for a study of control samples from healthy donors and cancer patients. Profiled with immunoSEQ multiplex PCR; TCRdb holds only in-frame clones, not every one. This table holds around 230,000 clones, about 95% found once. V lost 5 bases to trimming and J lost 5 bases; unmatched junction nucleotides: 12. This CDR3 comprises 16 residues. The germline V gene has CDR1 LGHDT and CDR2 YNNKEL (reference sequence). Source material: blood. The TCR originated in a man aged 45-60 years in good health. V is TRBV3-1 (or the pseudogene TRBV3-2) and J is TRBJ2-5; 9 positions match TRBD1. The CDR3 DNA reads as TGTGCCAGCAGCAGGGCAGGGACAGGGTTTGTGGAGACCCAGTACTTC. Its protein is CASSRAGTGFVETQYF.